The 16 T cell receptor beta chains in this list originate from one sample, sequenced in a study of blood T cell repertoires in COVID-19. Sequencing was performed with immunoSEQ multiplex PCR; in TCRdb, only in-frame clones are kept and a portion is missing. The data contain under 250,000 clones, around 86% of them singletons. The sample consisted of PBMCs or T cells enriched from blood (not recorded which). The receptors originated from a woman aged 45-65 years with acute COVID-19.

J is TRBJ2-1 and V is TRBV29-1, with 13 bases that match TRBD2. Germline assignment: CDR1 SQVTM and CDR2 ANQGSEA. The CDR3 covers 14 residues. Unmatched junction bases numbered 8, after V lost 7 bases and J lost 8 bases. The CDR3: CSAITSGGVDEQFF. CDR3 bases: TGCAGCGCCATCACTAGCGGGGGGGTCGATGAGCAGTTCTTC.

DNA of the CDR3: TGTGCCAGCAGTTTATGGGGCGGGGCAAAACTGTTTTTT. It encodes CASSLWGGAKLFF. The chain carries TRBV28 and TRBJ1-4; possible D gene TRBD1, 5 bases. This CDR3 comprises 13 residues. The germline V gene has CDR1 MDHEN and CDR2 SYDVKM. Trimming took 0 bases from V and 10 from J, leaving 9 bases between them. Together with reference TRBV28 and TRBJ1-4, the CDR3 gives the full variable domain: DVKVTQSSRYLVKRTGEKVFLECVQDMDHENMFWYRQDPGLGLRLIYFSYDVKMKEKGDIPEGYSVSREKKERFSLILESASTNQTSMYLCASSLWGGAKLFFGSGTQLSVL.

This clone came up once. This chain joins TRBV6-5 and TRBJ1-6; 7 nucleotides line up with TRBD1. The germline CDR1 and CDR2 sequences are MNHEY and SVGAGI. This CDR3 spans 13 amino acids. J lost 6 bases, V lost 11 bases, and 7 bases had no gene match. Here the CDR3 reads CASEGAVNSPLHF. The CDR3 coding sequence is TGTGCCTCGGAGGGGGCGGTTAATTCACCCCTCCACTTT.

This clone came up once. The chain has TRBV18 and TRBJ2-7; weak D call: TRBD1 (6 bases). The CDR3 spans 15 residues. Trimming left V 3 bases short and J 6 bases short, with 18 bases between. From germline, CDR1 is KGHSH and CDR2 LQKENI. This CDR3 reads CASSPLRGTPSEQYF. CDR3 coding DNA: TGTGCCAGCTCACCGCTCAGGGGAACCCCCTCCGAGCAGTACTTC.

This clone was seen only once. V gene TRBV3-1 (or the pseudogene TRBV3-2) combines with J gene TRBJ1-1, with 9 bases matching TRBD1. This CDR3 comprises 15 residues. With V trimmed by 1 base and J by 4 bases, 4 bases remained unmatched. CDR1 LGHDT and CDR2 YNNKEL come from the germline V gene (reference sequence). This CDR3 is CASSQGGTGSTEAFF. CDR3 bases: TGTGCCAGCAGCCAAGGCGGGACAGGGAGCACTGAAGCTTTCTTT.

This chain joins TRBV4-3 and TRBJ1-2, with D possibly matching TRBD1 (5 bases). Germline assignment: CDR1 LGHNA and CDR2 YSLEER. The CDR3 runs 16 residues. Trimming removed 0 bases from V and 4 bases from J, with 15 bases in between. The CDR3 nucleotides read TGCGCCAGCAGCCAAGATTTGGGGGGATCGGGCTATGGCTACACCTTC. It yields the protein CASSQDLGGSGYGYTF.

The V call is TRBV7-2, the J call TRBJ2-1; 7 bases are a match to TRBD1. The junction had 7 bases not matched to a gene; V was cut back by 6 bases and J by 8 bases. This CDR3 has 13 residues. CDR1 is SGHTA and CDR2 is FQGNSA in the germline V gene. CDR3 loop: CASSKQGSYEQFF. The CDR3 bases are TGTGCCAGCAGTAAACAGGGGAGTTATGAGCAGTTCTTC.

The V gene is TRBV7-2, the J gene TRBJ2-2; D might be TRBD1 (5 bases). V lost 5 bases, J lost 4 bases, and 11 bases lay in between. This CDR3 region has 14 residues. Germline assignment: CDR1 SGHTA and CDR2 FQGNSA. CDR3 coding DNA: TGTGCCAGCAGCGGCCAAACAGGCACCGGGGAGCTGTTTTTT. Translated, it gives CASSGQTGTGELFF.

This sequence joins TRBV24-1 and TRBJ1-5, with 9 bases matching TRBD1. Trimming took 5 bases from V and 7 from J; bases not matched to a gene: 5. The germline V gene encodes CDR1 KGHDR and CDR2 SFDVKD. The CDR3 extends over 14 amino acids. CDR3 nucleotide sequence: TGTGCCACCAGTGCACAGGGGGCCTGGCAGCCCCAGCATTTT. This codes for CATSAQGAWQPQHF.

This clone has a handful of counts. The chain is built from TRBV7-2 and TRBJ1-2; TRBD1 agrees at 11 bases. Germline V gene sequence: CDR1 SGHTA, CDR2 FQGNSA. The CDR3 runs 14 residues. The trim removed 5 bases at V and 7 bases at J, leaving 6 bases unmatched. The CDR3 reads CASSTLGQGGGYTF. CDR3 DNA: TGTGCCAGCAGCACCTTGGGACAGGGGGGTGGCTACACCTTC.

With respect to this clone: Other DNA sequences of this sample code for an identical CDR3. The chain joins TRBV18 to TRBJ1-2, with TRBD1 identical over 8 bases. CDR3 length equals 13 residues. V was pared by 3 bases and J by 3 bases, with 0 bases of the junction left unmatched. Per germline, CDR1 KGHSH and CDR2 LQKENI. The CDR3 DNA reads as TGTGCCAGCTCACCGGACAGGGACTATGGCTACACCTTC. Encoded protein: CASSPDRDYGYTF.

The genes are TRBV21-1 and TRBJ2-5; TRBD1 reflects the table's D call only, with no check against the DNA. TRBV21-1 is listed as a pseudogene. The CDR3 runs to 21 residues. CDR3 sequence (DNA): TGTGCCAGCAGACACTGTACAGGGGGGGGAGCCGGACTACATGAACAAGAGACCCAGTACTTC. Protein sequence: CASRHCTGGGAGLHEQETQYF.

In this sample, this clone turned up once. The rearrangement joins TRBV10-3 to TRBJ2-3; D perhaps matches TRBD2 (5 bases). The CDR3 has 15 amino acids. The germline V gene has CDR1 ENHRY and CDR2 SYGVKD. Trimming removed 7 bases at V and 2 bases at J, with 16 bases between. The CDR3 sequence: CAITGTGLITDTQYF. CDR3 in DNA: TGTGCCATCACTGGTACCGGACTGATCACAGATACGCAGTATTTT.

The rearrangement uses TRBV7-9 and TRBJ2-7; a weak D match, TRBD2 (6 bases). The V gene's germline CDR1 is SEHNR and CDR2 FQNEAQ (reference sequence). The CDR3 covers 12 residues. The ends were cut back, 6 bases at V and 5 bases at J, with 11 bases in the middle. CDR3 in DNA: TGTGCCAGCAGGTCGGGAGCCCACGAGCAGTACTTC. Encoded protein: CASRSGAHEQYF.

This clone appeared a few times. The CDR3 sequence: CASSRQGASYTDTQYF. CDR3 bases: TGTGCCAGCAGCCGACAGGGGGCGTCATACACAGATACGCAGTATTTT. This chain uses TRBV7-9 with TRBJ2-3; 10 bases align to TRBD1. V lost 5 bases to trimming and J lost 2 bases; unmatched junction nucleotides: 7. Germline V gene sequence: CDR1 SEHNR, CDR2 FQNEAQ (reference sequence). CDR3 length: 16 amino acids.

CDR3 in DNA: TGTGCCAGCTCACCCAGGGGTTTGGGGGTTGGTAACACTGAAGCTTTCTTT. It yields the protein CASSPRGLGVGNTEAFF. This chain uses TRBV18 with TRBJ1-1; weak D call: TRBD1 (6 bases). Trimming removed 3 bases from V and 2 bases from J, with 19 bases in between. The CDR3 sequence is 17 residues long. Germline lookup yields CDR1 KGHSH and CDR2 LQKENI.